These T cell receptor beta chains were read from a single sample in a study of T cell repertoires in cytomegalovirus infection. TCRdb independently ran MiXCR on the reads; one entry per CDR3 protein. The table includes hundreds of thousands of distinct CDR3 sequences, around a third detected once. These receptors lack a known antigen. The sequences come from cultured PBMCs, collected from culture after CMV antigen stimulation. Receptors were obtained from a human donor in good health (CMV status not recorded). Some clones in this sample may be carry-over from other donors' samples. Both conserved end residues are part of each CDR3. A D gene is named only where the DNA matches it firmly. Not all rows give a size; the values are once, few, many and, for expanded clones, a class.

d_gene	v_gene	j_gene	abundance	CDR3nt	CDR3aa
.	TRBV7-8	TRBJ2-5	many	TGTGCCAGCAGCTTAGCGGCGGGACTGGGAGAGACCCAGTACTTC	CASSLAAGLGETQYF
.	TRBV28	TRBJ2-5	.	TGTGCCAGCAGTCTTGGGGGGATAACCCAAGAGACCCAGTACTTC	CASSLGGITQETQYF
.	TRBV7-9	TRBJ2-1	few	TGTGCCAGCAGCGCACCGGGGGCAGGGGCGTTCAATGAGCAGTTCTTC	CASSAPGAGAFNEQFF
.	TRBV6-5	TRBJ1-2	.	TGTGCCAGCAGTTACTCGGTAACAGCCTTCTATGGCTACACCTTC	CASSYSVTAFYGYTF
TRBD2	TRBV12-3/TRBV12-4	TRBJ2-1	.	TGTGCCAGCAGTTTACTAGCGGGAGTCTACAATGAGCAGTTCTTC	CASSLLAGVYNEQFF
TRBD2	TRBV7-2	TRBJ2-2	few	TGTGCCAGCAGTACCCGCGGGGGGACCGGGGAGCTGTTTTTT	CASSTRGGTGELFF
.	TRBV19	TRBJ2-1	few	TGTGCCAGTAGTTGGTGGAATAACAATGAGCAGTTCTTC	CASSWWNNNEQFF
.	TRBV2	TRBJ2-5	many	TGTGCCAGCAAGACGCACAGGAGTTTCCAAGAGACCCAGTACTTC	CASKTHRSFQETQYF
.	TRBV4-1	TRBJ1-6	.	TGCGCCAGCAGCCAAGACCCGCCGAGGAGCGGGCTACCCCTCCACTTT	CASSQDPPRSGLPLHF
.	TRBV7-6	TRBJ2-3	few	TGTGCCAGCAGCTTACGGATAAGTAGCACAGATACGCAGTATTTT	CASSLRISSTDTQYF
TRBD2	TRBV19	TRBJ2-1	few	TGTGCCAGTAGTTTCCTAGCGGGGGGGGTGGATGAGCAGTTCTTC	CASSFLAGGVDEQFF
.	TRBV12-3/TRBV12-4	TRBJ1-2	.	TGTGCCAGCAGTTATCAGGTCTATGGCTACACCTTC	CASSYQVYGYTF
.	TRBV7-9	TRBJ1-2	many	TGTGCCAGCAGCCAGGACAGCCTCTATGGCTACACCTTC	CASSQDSLYGYTF
TRBD1	TRBV5-1	TRBJ1-6	.	TGCGCCAGCAGCTTTGGATGGACAGGGGGTAATTCACCCCTCCACTTT	CASSFGWTGGNSPLHF
.	TRBV12-5	TRBJ2-1	few	TGTGCTAGTGGTTCAACAGGAGACTACAATGAGCAGTTCTTC	CASGSTGDYNEQFF
.	TRBV6-1	TRBJ1-1	few	TGTGCCAGCAGTGAAACCCCGGAAGCCGCTGAAGCTTTCTTT	CASSETPEAAEAFF
.	TRBV7-2	TRBJ2-7	few	TGTGCCAGCAGCTTATGGTCGGCCGAGCAGTACTTC	CASSLWSAEQYF
TRBD2	TRBV7-2	TRBJ2-5	few	TGTGCCAGCAGCTTAGGGCACAGGGGGCCGGGACTAGCGGGAGGGCCTTTTGAGACCCAGTACTTC	CASSLGHRGPGLAGGPFETQYF
.	TRBV20-1	TRBJ1-5	.	TGCAGTGCTAGAGCCTCCGGGACTCTTTATCAGCCCCAGCATTTT	CSARASGTLYQPQHF
.	TRBV2	TRBJ2-1	.	TGTGCCAGCAGAAGCCGGACCCAGGAGTTCCCCGGCAATGAGCAGTTCTTC	CASRSRTQEFPGNEQFF
.	TRBV7-2	TRBJ2-7	many	TGTGCCAGCAGCTTAATTTCCCCCCAGTACGAGCAGTACTTC	CASSLISPQYEQYF
.	TRBV10-3	TRBJ2-5	few	TGTGCCATCAGAGCAGCTTACCAAGAGACCCAGTACTTC	CAIRAAYQETQYF
.	TRBV6-2/TRBV6-3	TRBJ2-1	.	TGTGCCAGCACCAGGGCCTTTGAGCAGTTCTTC	CASTRAFEQFF
TRBD2	TRBV7-9	TRBJ2-1	few	TGTGCCAGCAGCTTAGCGGCTAGCGGGGAACCCAACGCTAATTACAATGAGCAGTTCTTC	CASSLAASGEPNANYNEQFF
.	TRBV5-3	TRBJ2-1	.	TGTGCCAGCAGCTTCTTCCTGGGACCCCAAGACGGGCAGTTCTTC	CASSFFLGPQDGQFF
.	TRBV27	TRBJ2-3	few	TGTGCCACCGCGGAGGGCACAGATACGCAGTATTTT	CATAEGTDTQYF
.	TRBV15	TRBJ1-6	few	TGTGCCACCAGTGGCGGAACCCCTCCGTTCGTAAATTCACCCCTCCACTTT	CATSGGTPPFVNSPLHF
.	TRBV27	TRBJ2-1	.	TGTGCCAGCAGGATCCCCGGGAACAATGAGCAGTTCTTC	CASRIPGNNEQFF
TRBD1	TRBV27	TRBJ1-2	.	TGTGCCAGCAGTTTATCGTCAGGGGGCGCAGGGGGCTACACCTTC	CASSLSSGGAGGYTF
.	TRBV7-8	TRBJ2-4	many	TGTGCCAGCAGCTTAGATACCGGGACAAATATCCTTCAGTACTTC	CASSLDTGTNILQYF
.	TRBV7-2	TRBJ2-1	.	TGTGCCAGCAGCTGGTCCGGACACTACTACAATGAGCAGTTCTTC	CASSWSGHYYNEQFF
.	TRBV7-7	TRBJ2-1	few	TGTGCCAGCAGCTTAGGTTACGGCGATGAGCAGTTCTTC	CASSLGYGDEQFF
TRBD2	TRBV29-1	TRBJ2-1	.	TGCAGCGTGTTGGGACTAGCGGGAGAAGGGCCGTACAATGAGCAGTTCTTC	CSVLGLAGEGPYNEQFF
TRBD1	TRBV4-1	TRBJ1-5	.	TGCGCCAGCAGCTCACGGGTAGGGGGCGGCCAGCCCCAGCATTTT	CASSSRVGGGQPQHF
TRBD1	TRBV5-4	TRBJ1-2	.	TGTGCCAGCAGCTTGGTTATGTCGAGGGGGCAGGATGGCTACACCTTC	CASSLVMSRGQDGYTF
TRBD1	TRBV6-5	TRBJ2-3	.	TGTGCCAGCAGATTGACAGGGATTGCTACGCAGTATTTT	CASRLTGIATQYF
.	TRBV6-1	TRBJ1-5	.	TGTGCCAGCAGTTCCAGCAGTAGCAATCAGCCCCAGCATTTT	CASSSSSSNQPQHF
TRBD2	TRBV15	TRBJ2-2	.	TGTGCCACCAGCATTTTTCCATTGGCGGGGGGAAACACCGGGGAGCTGTTTTTT	CATSIFPLAGGNTGELFF
.	TRBV4-3	TRBJ2-3	.	TGCGCCAGCAGCCAGGTACCAGACACAGATACGCAGTATTTT	CASSQVPDTDTQYF
.	TRBV6-6	TRBJ1-3	few	TGTGCCAGCAGTTACTCAGGGGCCACCTCTGGAAACACCATATATTTT	CASSYSGATSGNTIYF
.	TRBV29-1	TRBJ2-7	once	TGCAGCGTTCGGGACACGGAAACCTACGAGCAGTACTTC	CSVRDTETYEQYF
TRBD1	TRBV7-8	TRBJ2-3	few	TGTGCCAGCAGCTTGATGGGACAGATAACAGATACGCAGTATTTT	CASSLMGQITDTQYF
.	TRBV7-2	TRBJ1-1	many	TGTGCCAGCAGCTTAGTGGGCAGAGAAGCTTTCTTT	CASSLVGREAFF
TRBD1	TRBV6-1	TRBJ2-5	.	TGTGCCAGCAGTGAAGTGAGGCAACCGGGACAGGGAATAAACCAAGAGACCCAGTACTTC	CASSEVRQPGQGINQETQYF
TRBD2	TRBV7-2	TRBJ2-5	.	TGTGCCAGCAGCCCGGACTGGGGGGGTCAAGAGACCCAGTACTTC	CASSPDWGGQETQYF
TRBD2	TRBV19	TRBJ2-1	.	TGTGCCAGTAGTTCTTCTAGCGGAAGCCCAAACTACAATGAGCAGTTCTTC	CASSSSSGSPNYNEQFF
TRBD1	TRBV20-1	TRBJ2-2	few	TGCAGTGCTATCACGCACGCGGCAGGGGGCGACACCGGGGAGCTGTTTTTT	CSAITHAAGGDTGELFF